This entry lists 3 T cell receptor beta chains sequenced from one sample in a study of spatial heterogeneity in lung cancer. Findings and limits, study-wide: Counts of expanded alpha and beta TCRs within tumors tracked the tumor nonsynonymous mutation count.

What these receptors recognize is not known. Time point indicated: sample taken at primary tumor resection. MiXCR was run by TCRdb on the 5' RACE reads, yielding one entry per CDR3 protein. The repertoire has roughly 16,000 distinct CDR3 sequences, about 6.8% of them found once; the top ten carry about 20%. The input for sequencing was lung tumor tissue, taken at surgery. The receptors come from a female donor with early-stage non-small cell lung cancer.

This clonotype was detected ten times or more. The chain uses TRBV28 and TRBJ2-7; D possibly uses TRBD1 or TRBD2 (6 bases each). Deletions cut 6 bases from V and 1 base from J, with 16 bases between. This CDR3 comprises 15 residues. Germline CDR1 reads MDHEN; CDR2 reads SYDVKM. The CDR3 bases are TGTGCCAGCAGCGTCACAGGGAGGTCGTCCTACGAGCAGTACTTC. It codes for CASSVTGRSSYEQYF. The entire variable domain, with the rest obtained from reference TRBV28 and TRBJ2-7, is as follows: DVKVTQSSRYLVKRTGEKVFLECVQDMDHENMFWYRQDPGLGLRLIYFSYDVKMKEKGDIPEGYSVSREKKERFSLILESASTNQTSMYLCASSVTGRSSYEQYFGPGTRLTVT.

This clonotype was counted ten times or more. The genes are TRBV12-3 or TRBV12-4 and TRBJ2-1; D is undetermined. This CDR3 is 11 amino acids long. V was clipped by 6 bases and J by 5 bases, with 5 bases between them. DNA of the CDR3: TGTGCCAGCAGGGTAAACAATGAGCAGTTCTTC. The encoded protein is CASRVNNEQFF.

This clonotype was seen ten or more times. The chain links TRBV11-2 to TRBJ2-3; D remains ambiguous. The CDR3 extends over 14 amino acids. Per the germline V gene, CDR1 is SGHAT and CDR2 is FQNNGV. V shed 2 bases and J shed 11 bases, with 17 bases lying between them. For the CDR3, the DNA is TGTGCCAGCAGCTTAAGTGGGTTTGATCAAGAGCAGTATTTT. It yields the protein CASSLSGFDQEQYF.